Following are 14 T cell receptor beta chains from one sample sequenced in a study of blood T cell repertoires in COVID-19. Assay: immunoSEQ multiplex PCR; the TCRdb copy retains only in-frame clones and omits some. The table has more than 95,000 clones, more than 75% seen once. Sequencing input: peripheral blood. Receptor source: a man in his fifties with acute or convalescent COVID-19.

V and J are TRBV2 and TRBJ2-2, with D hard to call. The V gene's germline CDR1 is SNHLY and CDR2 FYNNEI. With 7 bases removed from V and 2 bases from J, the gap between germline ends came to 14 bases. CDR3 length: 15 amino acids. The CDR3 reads CASKLSDANTGELFF. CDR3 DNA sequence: TGTGCCAGCAAATTGAGCGACGCTAACACCGGGGAGCTGTTTTTT.

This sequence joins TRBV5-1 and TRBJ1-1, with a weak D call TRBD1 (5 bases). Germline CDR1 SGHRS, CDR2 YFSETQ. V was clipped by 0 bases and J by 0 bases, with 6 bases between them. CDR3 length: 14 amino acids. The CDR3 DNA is TGCGCCAGCAGCTTGGGGGACTTGAACACTGAAGCTTTCTTT. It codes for CASSLGDLNTEAFF. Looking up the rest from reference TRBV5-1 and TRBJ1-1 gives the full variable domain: KAGVTQTPRYLIKTRGQQVTLSCSPISGHRSVSWYQQTPGQGLQFLFEYFSETQRNKGNFPGRFSGRQFSNSRSEMNVSTLELGDSALYLCASSLGDLNTEAFFGQGTRLTVV.

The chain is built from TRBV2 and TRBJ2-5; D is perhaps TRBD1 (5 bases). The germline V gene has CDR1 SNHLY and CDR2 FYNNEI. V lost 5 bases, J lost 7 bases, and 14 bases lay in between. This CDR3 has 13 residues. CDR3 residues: CASSRDGQGTQYF. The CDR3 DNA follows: TGTGCCAGCAGTCGAGATGGCCAGGGGACCCAGTACTTC.

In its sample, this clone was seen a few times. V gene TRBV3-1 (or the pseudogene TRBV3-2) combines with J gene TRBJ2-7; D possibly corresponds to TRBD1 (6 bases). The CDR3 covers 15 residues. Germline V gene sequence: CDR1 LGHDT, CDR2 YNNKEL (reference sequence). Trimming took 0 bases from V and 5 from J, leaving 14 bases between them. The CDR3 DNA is TGTGCCAGCAGCCAAGATGGACAGAGGGGCCACGAGCAGTACTTC. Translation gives CASSQDGQRGHEQYF.

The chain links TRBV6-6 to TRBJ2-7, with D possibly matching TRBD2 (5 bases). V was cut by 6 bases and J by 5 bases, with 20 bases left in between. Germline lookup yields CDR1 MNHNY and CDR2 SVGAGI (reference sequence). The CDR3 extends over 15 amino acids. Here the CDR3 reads CASSPKGRAIHEQYF. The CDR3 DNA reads TGTGCCAGCAGCCCTAAAGGGAGAGCAATACACGAGCAGTACTTC.

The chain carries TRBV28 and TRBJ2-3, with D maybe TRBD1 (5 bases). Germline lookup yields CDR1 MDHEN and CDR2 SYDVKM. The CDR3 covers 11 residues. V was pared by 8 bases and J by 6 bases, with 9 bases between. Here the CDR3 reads CASLGVDTQYF. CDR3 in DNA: TGTGCCAGCTTAGGGGTGGATACGCAGTATTTT.

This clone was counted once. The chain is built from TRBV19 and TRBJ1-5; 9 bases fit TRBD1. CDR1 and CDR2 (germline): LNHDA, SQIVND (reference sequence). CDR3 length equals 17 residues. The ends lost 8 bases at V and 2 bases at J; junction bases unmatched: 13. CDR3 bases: TGTGCCAGTGGAAAGAACACAGGGGGCGTGGGCAATCAGCCCCAGCATTTT. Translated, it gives CASGKNTGGVGNQPQHF.

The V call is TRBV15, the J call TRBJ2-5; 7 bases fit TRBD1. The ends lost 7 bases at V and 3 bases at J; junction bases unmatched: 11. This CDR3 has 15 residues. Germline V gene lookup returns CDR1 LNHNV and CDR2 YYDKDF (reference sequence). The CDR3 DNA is TGTGCCACCAAGAGGGACAGAGGATTAGAAGAGACCCAGTACTTC. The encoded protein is CATKRDRGLEETQYF.

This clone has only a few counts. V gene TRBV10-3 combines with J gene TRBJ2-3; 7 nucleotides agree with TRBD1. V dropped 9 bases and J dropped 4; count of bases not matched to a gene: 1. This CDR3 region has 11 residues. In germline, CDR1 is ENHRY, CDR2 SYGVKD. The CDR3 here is CAIQGADTQYF. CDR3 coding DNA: TGTGCCATTCAGGGGGCAGATACGCAGTATTTT.

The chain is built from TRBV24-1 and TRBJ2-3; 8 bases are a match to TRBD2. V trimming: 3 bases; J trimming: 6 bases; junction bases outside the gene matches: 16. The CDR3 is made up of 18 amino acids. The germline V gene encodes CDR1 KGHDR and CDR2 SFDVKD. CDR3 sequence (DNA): TGTGCCACCAGTGATCCCCCCCTAGGTGCGGGAGGTAGGGATACGCAGTATTTT. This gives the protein CATSDPPLGAGGRDTQYF.

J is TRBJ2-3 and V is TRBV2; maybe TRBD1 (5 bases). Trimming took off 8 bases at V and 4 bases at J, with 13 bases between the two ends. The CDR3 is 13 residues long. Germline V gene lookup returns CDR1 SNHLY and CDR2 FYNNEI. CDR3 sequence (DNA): TGTGCCAGCGGGATCCAGGGCCCAGATACGCAGTATTTT. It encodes CASGIQGPDTQYF.

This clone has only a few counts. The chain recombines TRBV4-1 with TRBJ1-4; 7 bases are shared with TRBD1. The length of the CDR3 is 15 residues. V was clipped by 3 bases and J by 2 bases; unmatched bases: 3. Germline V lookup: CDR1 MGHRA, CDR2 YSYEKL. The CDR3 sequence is CASSQPGQTNEKLFF. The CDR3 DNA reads TGCGCCAGCAGCCAGCCGGGACAGACTAATGAAAAACTGTTTTTT.

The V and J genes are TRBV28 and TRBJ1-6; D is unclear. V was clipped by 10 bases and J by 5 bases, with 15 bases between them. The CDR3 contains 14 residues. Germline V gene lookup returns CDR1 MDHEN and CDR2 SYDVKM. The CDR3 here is CATGRRLDNSPLHF. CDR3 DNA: TGTGCCACTGGGCGACGCCTTGATAATTCACCCCTCCACTTT.

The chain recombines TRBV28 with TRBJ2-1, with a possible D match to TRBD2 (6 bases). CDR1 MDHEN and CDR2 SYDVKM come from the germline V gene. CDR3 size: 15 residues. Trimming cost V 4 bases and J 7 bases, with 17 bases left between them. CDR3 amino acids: CASSSPRGGLNEQFF. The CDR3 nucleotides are TGTGCCAGCAGTTCCCCCCGTGGGGGACTGAATGAGCAGTTCTTC.